The present T cell receptor beta chain was sequenced within a study of blood T cell repertoires in COVID-19. For the study at large: COVID-19 samples from acute and convalescent phases originated in the United States, Italy and Spain. T cells, B-cell-depleted T cells, or PBMCs supplied cDNA or gDNA.

Authors' data handling: The authors estimated nucleated cell counts from reference gene primer amplification. Generated by immunoSEQ multiplex PCR, the TCRdb table keeps only in-frame clones and is missing some. V and J calls and clone size are given by that table; D and trimming were obtained from the DNA. The sample holds some 180,000 clones; approximately 87% are singletons and the top ten take around 21%. This CDR3 is built from 14 residues. In germline, CDR1 is LNHNV, CDR2 YYDKDF (reference sequence). Deletions cut 4 bases from V and 7 bases from J, with 16 bases between. This receptor was identified in a man between 65 and 85 years old with active or convalescent COVID-19. This chain joins TRBV15 and TRBJ1-2; D not resolved. The sample was peripheral blood. CDR3 nucleotide sequence: TGTGCCACCAGCAAGGAGGAAAGAGTTTTTGGCTACACCTTC. This encodes CATSKEERVFGYTF.